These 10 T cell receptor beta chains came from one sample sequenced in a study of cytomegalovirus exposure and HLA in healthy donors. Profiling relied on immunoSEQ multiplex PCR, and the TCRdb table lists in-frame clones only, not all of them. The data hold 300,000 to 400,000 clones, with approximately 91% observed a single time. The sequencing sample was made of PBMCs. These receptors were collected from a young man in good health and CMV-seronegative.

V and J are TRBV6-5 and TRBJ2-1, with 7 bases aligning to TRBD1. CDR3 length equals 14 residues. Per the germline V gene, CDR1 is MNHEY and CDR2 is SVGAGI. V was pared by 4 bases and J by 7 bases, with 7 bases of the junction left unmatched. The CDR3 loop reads CASSSFDRENEQFF. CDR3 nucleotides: TGTGCCAGCAGTTCATTCGACAGGGAAAATGAGCAGTTCTTC.

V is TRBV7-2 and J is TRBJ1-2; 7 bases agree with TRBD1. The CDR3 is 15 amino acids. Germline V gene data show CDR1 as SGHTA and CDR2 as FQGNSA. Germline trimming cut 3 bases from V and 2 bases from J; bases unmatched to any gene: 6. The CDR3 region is CASSFHRDRNYGYTF. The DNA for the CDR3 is TGTGCCAGCAGCTTCCACCGGGACAGAAACTATGGCTACACCTTC. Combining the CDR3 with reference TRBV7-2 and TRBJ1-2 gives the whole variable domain GAGVSQSPSNKVTEKGKDVELRCDPISGHTALYWYRQSLGQGLEFLIYFQGNSAPDKSGLPSDRFSAERTGGSVSTLTIQRTQQEDSAVYLCASSFHRDRNYGYTFGSGTRLTVV.

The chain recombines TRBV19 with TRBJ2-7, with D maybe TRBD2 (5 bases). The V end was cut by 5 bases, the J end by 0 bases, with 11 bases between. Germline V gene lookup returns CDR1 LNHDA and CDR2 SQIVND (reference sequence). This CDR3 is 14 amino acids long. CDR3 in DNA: TGTGCCAGTAGTCCTTCGAGGGCCTCCTACGAGCAGTACTTC. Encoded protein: CASSPSRASYEQYF.

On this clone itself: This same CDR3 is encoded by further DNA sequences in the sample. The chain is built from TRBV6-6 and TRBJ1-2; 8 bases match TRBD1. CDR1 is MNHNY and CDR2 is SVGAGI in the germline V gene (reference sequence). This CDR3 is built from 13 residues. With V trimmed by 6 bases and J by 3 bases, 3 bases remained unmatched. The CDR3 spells CASSGTGDYGYTF. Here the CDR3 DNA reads TGTGCCAGCAGCGGGACAGGAGACTATGGCTACACCTTC.

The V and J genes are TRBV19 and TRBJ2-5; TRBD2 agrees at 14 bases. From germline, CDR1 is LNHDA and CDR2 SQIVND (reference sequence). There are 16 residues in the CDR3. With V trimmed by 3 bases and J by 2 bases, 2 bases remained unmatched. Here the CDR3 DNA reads TGTGCCAGTAGTATCGGGACTAGCGGGGGTCAAGAGACCCAGTACTTC. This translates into CASSIGTSGGQETQYF.

This chain's CDR3 is CASRPHGGRRDVYGYTF. CDR3 DNA: TGTGCCAGCAGACCCCATGGCGGCAGGAGGGATGTCTATGGCTACACCTTC. This chain connects TRBV6-4 to TRBJ1-2; D not resolved. Germline CDR1 is MRHNA and CDR2 is SNTAGT. This CDR3 is built from 17 residues. V was clipped by 6 bases and J by 4 bases, with 24 bases between them.

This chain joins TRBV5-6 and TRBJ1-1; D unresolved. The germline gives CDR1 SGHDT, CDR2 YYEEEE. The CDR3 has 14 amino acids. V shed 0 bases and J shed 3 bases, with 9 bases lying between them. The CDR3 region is CASSLGRSYTEAFF. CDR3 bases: TGTGCCAGCAGCTTGGGGCGGTCGTACACTGAAGCTTTCTTT.

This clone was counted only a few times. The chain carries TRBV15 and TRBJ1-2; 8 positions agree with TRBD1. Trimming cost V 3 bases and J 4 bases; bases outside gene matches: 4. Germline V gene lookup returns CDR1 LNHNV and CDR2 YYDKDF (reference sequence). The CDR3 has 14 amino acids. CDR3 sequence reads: CATSSRTGGYGYTF. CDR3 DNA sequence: TGTGCCACCAGCAGCCGCACAGGGGGCTATGGCTACACCTTC.

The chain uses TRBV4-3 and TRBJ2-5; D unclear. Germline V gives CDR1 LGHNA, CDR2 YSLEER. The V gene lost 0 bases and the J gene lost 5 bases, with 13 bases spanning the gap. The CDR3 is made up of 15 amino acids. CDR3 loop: CASSQESRSWETQYF. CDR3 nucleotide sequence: TGCGCCAGCAGCCAAGAGTCCCGGTCGTGGGAGACCCAGTACTTC.

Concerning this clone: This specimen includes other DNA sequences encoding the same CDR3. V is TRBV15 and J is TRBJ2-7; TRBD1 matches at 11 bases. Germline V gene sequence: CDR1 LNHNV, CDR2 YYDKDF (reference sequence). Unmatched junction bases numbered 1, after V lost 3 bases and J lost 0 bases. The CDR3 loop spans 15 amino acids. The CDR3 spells CATSRGQGDSYEQYF. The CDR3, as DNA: TGTGCCACCAGCAGGGGACAGGGGGACTCCTACGAGCAGTACTTC.